Here is one TCR beta chain with its context. The antigen is undetermined. CDR3 size: 13 residues. The V end lost 0 bases, the J end lost 3 bases, and 7 bases lay between the germline ends. CDR1 and CDR2 (germline): SGDLS, YYNGEE. This record comes from a study of identical twins. Addition of a universal primer site occurred through template switching, and cDNA carried unique molecular identifiers. MiXCR was run by TCRdb on the 5' RACE reads, yielding one entry per CDR3 protein. This table has some 500,000 distinct CDR3 sequences, 11% to 15% appearing once. Findings and limits, study-wide: Out-of-frame beta chain sequences displayed weaker excess sharing between twins.

Another study also made use of these data, one on yellow fever vaccine responses in identical twins. That investigation notes: Twins showed a vaccine T cell response that reportedly seemed partly convergent, partly personalized.

The TCR originated in a woman under 30 in good health. The chain joins TRBV9 to TRBJ2-7; D gene ambiguous. The source material was CD4+ T cells sorted from blood. CDR3 amino acids: CASSVELDYEQYF. CDR3 nucleotides: TGTGCCAGCAGCGTAGAGTTAGACTACGAGCAGTACTTC.